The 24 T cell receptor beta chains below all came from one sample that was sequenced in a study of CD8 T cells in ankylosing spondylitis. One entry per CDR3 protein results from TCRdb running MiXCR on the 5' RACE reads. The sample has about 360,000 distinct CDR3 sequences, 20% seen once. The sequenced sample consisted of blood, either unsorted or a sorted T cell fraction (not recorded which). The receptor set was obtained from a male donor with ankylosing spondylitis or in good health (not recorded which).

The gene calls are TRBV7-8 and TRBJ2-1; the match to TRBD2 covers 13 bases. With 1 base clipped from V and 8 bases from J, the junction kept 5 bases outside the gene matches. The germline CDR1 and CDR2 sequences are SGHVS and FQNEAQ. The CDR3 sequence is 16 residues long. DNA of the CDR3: TGTGCCAGCAGCTTAGAACTAGCGGGGGGGTTGCATGAGCAGTTCTTC. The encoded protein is CASSLELAGGLHEQFF.

Here the CDR3 reads CAISERRGGAPGELFF. The CDR3 coding sequence is TGTGCCATCAGTGAGAGGCGCGGGGGGGCCCCCGGGGAGCTGTTTTTT. V is TRBV10-3 and J is TRBJ2-2; 9 nucleotides match TRBD2. The length of the CDR3 is 16 residues. Germline lookup yields CDR1 ENHRY and CDR2 SYGVKD. The J segment lost 6 bases and the V segment lost 2 bases, leaving 7 bases of the junction unmatched.

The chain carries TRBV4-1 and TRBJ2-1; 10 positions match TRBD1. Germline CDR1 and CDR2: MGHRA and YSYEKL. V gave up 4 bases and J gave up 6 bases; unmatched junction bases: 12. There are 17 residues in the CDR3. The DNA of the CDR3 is TGCGCCAGCAGCCTCCGGGACAGGGGCCTTAGGGGCAATGAGCAGTTCTTC. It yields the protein CASSLRDRGLRGNEQFF.

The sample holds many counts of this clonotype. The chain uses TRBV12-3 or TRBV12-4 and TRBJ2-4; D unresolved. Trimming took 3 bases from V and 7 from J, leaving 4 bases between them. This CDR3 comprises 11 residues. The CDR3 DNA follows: TGTGCCAGCAGTTTCGGGAACATTCAGTACTTC. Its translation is CASSFGNIQYF.

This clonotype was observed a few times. The CDR3 here is CASGTGANTGELFF. As DNA, the CDR3 is TGTGCCAGCGGGACAGGGGCCAACACCGGGGAGCTGTTTTTT. The chain recombines TRBV2 with TRBJ2-2, with 10 bases identical to TRBD1. V was clipped by 8 bases and J by 2 bases; unmatched bases: 2. CDR1 is SNHLY and CDR2 is FYNNEI in the germline V gene. The CDR3 extends over 14 amino acids. The full variable domain, completed using reference TRBV2 and TRBJ2-2, is EPEVTQTPSHQVTQMGQEVILRCVPISNHLYFYWYRQILGQKVEFLVSFYNNEISEKSEIFDDQFSVERPDGSNFTLKIRSTKLEDSAMYFCASGTGANTGELFFGEGSRLTVL.

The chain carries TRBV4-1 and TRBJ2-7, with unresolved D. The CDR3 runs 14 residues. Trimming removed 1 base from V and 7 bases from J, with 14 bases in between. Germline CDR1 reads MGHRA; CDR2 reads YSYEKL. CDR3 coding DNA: TGCGCCAGCAGCCAAGTAGGTTATGCCTCAGAGCAGTACTTC. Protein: CASSQVGYASEQYF.

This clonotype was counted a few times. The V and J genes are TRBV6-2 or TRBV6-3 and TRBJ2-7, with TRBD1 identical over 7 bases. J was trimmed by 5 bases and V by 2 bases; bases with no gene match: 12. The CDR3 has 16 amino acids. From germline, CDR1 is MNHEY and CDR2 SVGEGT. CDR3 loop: CASSYPQGVVLDEQYF. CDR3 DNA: TGTGCCAGCAGTTACCCCCAGGGGGTCGTCCTGGACGAGCAGTACTTC.

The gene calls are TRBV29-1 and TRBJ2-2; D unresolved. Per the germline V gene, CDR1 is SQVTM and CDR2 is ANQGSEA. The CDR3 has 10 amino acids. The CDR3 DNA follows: TGCAATCGTTGTACATACGAGCTGTTTTTT. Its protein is CNRCTYELFF.

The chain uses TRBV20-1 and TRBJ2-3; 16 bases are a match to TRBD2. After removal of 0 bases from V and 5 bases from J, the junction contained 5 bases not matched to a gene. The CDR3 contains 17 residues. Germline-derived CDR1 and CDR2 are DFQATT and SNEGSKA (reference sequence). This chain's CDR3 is CSARDGTSGGVIDTQYF. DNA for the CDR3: TGCAGTGCTAGAGATGGGACTAGCGGGGGGGTAATAGATACGCAGTATTTT.

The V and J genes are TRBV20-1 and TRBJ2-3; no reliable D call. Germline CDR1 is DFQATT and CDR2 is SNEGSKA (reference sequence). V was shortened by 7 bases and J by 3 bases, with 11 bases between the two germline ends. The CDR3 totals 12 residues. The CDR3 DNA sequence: TGCAGTGGGTTAGAAGCAACAGATACGCAGTATTTT. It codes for CSGLEATDTQYF.

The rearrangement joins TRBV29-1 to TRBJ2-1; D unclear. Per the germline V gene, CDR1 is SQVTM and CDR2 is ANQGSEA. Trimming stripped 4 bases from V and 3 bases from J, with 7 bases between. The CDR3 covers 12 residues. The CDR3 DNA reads TGCAGCGTTGGCTACAGCTACAATGAGCAGTTCTTC. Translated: CSVGYSYNEQFF.

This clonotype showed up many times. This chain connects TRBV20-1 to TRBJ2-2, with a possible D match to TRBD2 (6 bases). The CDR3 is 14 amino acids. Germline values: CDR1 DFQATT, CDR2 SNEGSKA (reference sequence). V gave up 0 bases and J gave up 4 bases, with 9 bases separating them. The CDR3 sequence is CSARDLGGTGELFF. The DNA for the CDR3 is TGCAGTGCTAGAGATCTGGGGGGCACCGGGGAGCTGTTTTTT.

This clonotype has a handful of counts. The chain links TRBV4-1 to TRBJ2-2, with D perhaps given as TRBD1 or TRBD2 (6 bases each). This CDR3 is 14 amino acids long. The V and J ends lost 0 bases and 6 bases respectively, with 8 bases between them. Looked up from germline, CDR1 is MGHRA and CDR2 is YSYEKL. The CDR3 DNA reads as TGCGCCAGCAGCCAAGATAGGGGGGCCGGGGAGCTGTTTTTT. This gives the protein CASSQDRGAGELFF.

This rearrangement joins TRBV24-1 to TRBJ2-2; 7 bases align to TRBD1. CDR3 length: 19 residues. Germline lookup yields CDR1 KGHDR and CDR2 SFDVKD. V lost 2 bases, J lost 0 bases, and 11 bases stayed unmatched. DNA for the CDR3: TGTGCCACCAGTGATTATACAATTACAGGGGACGCGAACACCGGGGAGCTGTTTTTT. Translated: CATSDYTITGDANTGELFF.

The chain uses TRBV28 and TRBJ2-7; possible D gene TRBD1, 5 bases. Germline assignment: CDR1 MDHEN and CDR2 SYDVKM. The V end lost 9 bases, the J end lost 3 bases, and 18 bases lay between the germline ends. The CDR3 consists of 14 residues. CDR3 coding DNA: TGTGCCAGTACCCTCCAAGGCAGGGACTACGAGCAGTACTTC. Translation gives CASTLQGRDYEQYF.

CDR3 amino acids: CASRRQERGTYTDTQYF. CDR3 nucleotide sequence: TGTGCCAGCAGGAGACAGGAGCGGGGGACTTACACAGATACGCAGTATTTT. The chain couples TRBV7-8 to TRBJ2-3, with TRBD2 matching over 8 bases. This CDR3 comprises 17 residues. Germline V CDR1 and CDR2: SGHVS, FQNEAQ. V dropped 6 bases and J dropped 2; count of bases not matched to a gene: 13.

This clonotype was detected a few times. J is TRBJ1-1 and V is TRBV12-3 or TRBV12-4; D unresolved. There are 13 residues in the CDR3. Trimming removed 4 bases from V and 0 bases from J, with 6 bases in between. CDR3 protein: CASSSFMNTEAFF. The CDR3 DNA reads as TGTGCCAGCAGTTCGTTTATGAACACTGAAGCTTTCTTT.

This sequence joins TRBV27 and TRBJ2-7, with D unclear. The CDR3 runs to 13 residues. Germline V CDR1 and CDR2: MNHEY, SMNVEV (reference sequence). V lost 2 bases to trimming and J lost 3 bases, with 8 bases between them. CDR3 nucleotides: TGTGCCAGCAGTTTAGCGGACGACTACGAGCAGTACTTC. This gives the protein CASSLADDYEQYF.

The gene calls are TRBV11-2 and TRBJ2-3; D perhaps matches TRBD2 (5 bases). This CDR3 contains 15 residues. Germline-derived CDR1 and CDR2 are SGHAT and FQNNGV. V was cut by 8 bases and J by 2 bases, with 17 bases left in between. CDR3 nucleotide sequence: TGTGCCAGCGGCGAACCGGGATCCAACACAGATACGCAGTATTTT. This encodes CASGEPGSNTDTQYF.

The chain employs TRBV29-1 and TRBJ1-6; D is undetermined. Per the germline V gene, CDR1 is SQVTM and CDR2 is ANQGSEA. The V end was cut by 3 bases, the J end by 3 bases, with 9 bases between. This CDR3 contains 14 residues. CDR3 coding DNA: TGCAGCGTTGAGCGGCAGGTCTATAATTCACCCCTCCACTTT. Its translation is CSVERQVYNSPLHF.

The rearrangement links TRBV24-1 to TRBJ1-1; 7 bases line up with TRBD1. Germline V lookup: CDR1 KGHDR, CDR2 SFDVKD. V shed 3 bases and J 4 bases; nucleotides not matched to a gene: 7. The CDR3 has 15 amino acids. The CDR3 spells CATSDTTGRPTEAFF. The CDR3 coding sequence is TGTGCCACCAGTGATACGACAGGGAGGCCCACTGAAGCTTTCTTT.

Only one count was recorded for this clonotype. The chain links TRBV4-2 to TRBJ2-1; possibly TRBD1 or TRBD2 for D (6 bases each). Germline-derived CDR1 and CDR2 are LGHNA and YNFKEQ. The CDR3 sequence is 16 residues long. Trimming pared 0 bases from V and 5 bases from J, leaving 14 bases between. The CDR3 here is CASSQEEWGAHNEQFF. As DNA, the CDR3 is TGTGCCAGCAGCCAAGAGGAGTGGGGGGCCCACAATGAGCAGTTCTTC.

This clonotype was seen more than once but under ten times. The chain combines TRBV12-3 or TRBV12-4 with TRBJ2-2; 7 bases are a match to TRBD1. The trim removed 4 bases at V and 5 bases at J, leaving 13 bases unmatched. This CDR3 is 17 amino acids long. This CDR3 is CASSSVEGATRTGELFF. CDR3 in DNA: TGTGCCAGCAGTTCAGTAGAGGGGGCTACGAGGACCGGGGAGCTGTTTTTT.

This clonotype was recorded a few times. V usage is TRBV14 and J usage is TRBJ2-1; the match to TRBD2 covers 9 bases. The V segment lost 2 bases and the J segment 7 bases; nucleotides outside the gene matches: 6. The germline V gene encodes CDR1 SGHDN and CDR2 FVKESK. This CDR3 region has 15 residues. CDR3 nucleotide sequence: TGTGCCAGCAGCCAATTTGTAGGACTAGCGAATGAGCAGTTCTTC. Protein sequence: CASSQFVGLANEQFF.